This T cell receptor beta chain was obtained from a study of T-cell memory formation after mild COVID-19. Turning to the study itself: Clusters were largely donor specific. Study observations and caveats: Some SARS-CoV-2-responding clones were already detected in memory before infection.

In germline, CDR1 is KGHDR, CDR2 SFDVKD. Trimming cost V 4 bases and J 3 bases, with 14 bases left between them. This CDR3 region has 15 residues. UMIs and sample barcodes were carried by the TCR alpha and TCR beta cDNA libraries that 5'RACE produced using constant-segment primers. MiXCR, applied by TCRdb to the 5' RACE reads, yields one record per CDR3 protein. This sample carries hundreds of thousands of distinct CDR3 sequences, about 20% of them seen once, and the ten largest clones take approximately 13%. This clonotype was observed a few times. Antigen specificity is unknown. This sequence was found in an adult woman who had mild COVID-19 (a few samples of this study predate the infection). Cell type and time point are not known. Sequenced: PBMCs or a T cell subset sorted from them (not recorded which). This rearrangement joins TRBV24-1 to TRBJ2-5; D is undetermined. In DNA form, the CDR3 reads TGTGCCACCAGTGACCTCGATGGAGCGAAAGAGACCCAGTACTTC. It codes for CATSDLDGAKETQYF.